This T cell receptor beta chain was retrieved from a study of T cells in localized non-small cell lung cancer. Whole-study results and caveats: Heterogeneity cannot be ruled out, as sequencing used one tumor region only. Longer overall survival was linked to higher blood T cell density.

Produced via immunoSEQ multiplex PCR; TCRdb's table is partial and in-frame only. In the table there are 10,000 to 15,000 clones, 86% of which are singletons. A remark on this clone: Its matching antigen is unknown.

Germline assignment: CDR1 SEHNR and CDR2 FQNEAQ (reference sequence). The CDR3 spans 15 residues. V lost 5 bases to trimming and J lost 1 base, with 14 bases between them. This TCR derives from a male donor older than 55 with stage III lung adenocarcinoma. Sequenced here: peripheral blood, sampled before any cancer treatment. This chain joins TRBV7-9 and TRBJ1-2; D is unclear. The CDR3 coding sequence is TGTGCCAGCAGCGGGCGCGGGGTGATTAACTATGGCTACACCTTC. Translating it yields CASSGRGVINYGYTF.